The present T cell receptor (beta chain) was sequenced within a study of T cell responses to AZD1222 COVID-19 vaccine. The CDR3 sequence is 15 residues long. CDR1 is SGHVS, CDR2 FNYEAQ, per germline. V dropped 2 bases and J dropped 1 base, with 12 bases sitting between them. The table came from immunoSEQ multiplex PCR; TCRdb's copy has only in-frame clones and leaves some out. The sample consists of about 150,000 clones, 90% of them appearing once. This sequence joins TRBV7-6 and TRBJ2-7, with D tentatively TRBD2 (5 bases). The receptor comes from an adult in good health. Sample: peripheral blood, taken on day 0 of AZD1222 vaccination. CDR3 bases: TGTGCCAGCAGCTTAACGGGGAGTGGGTCCTACGAGCAGTACTTC. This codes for CASSLTGSGSYEQYF. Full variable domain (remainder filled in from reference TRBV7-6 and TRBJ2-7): GAGVSQSPRYKVTKRGQDVALRCDPISGHVSLYWYRQALGQGPEFLTYFNYEAQQDKSGLPNDRFSAERPEGSISTLTIQRTEQRDSAMYRCASSLTGSGSYEQYFGPGTRLTVT.